This TCR beta chain was sequenced in a study of shared clonotypes between healthy human individuals. Study summary: Per donor, CD8 memory used one plate, CD8 naive used two, CD4 memory used three and CD4 naive used three. Regarding the study as a whole: With a few donors compared, approximately 5.5% of naive CD4 clonotypes were shared. Compared with clonotypes that all four donors shared, non-shared clonotypes had lower generation probabilities.

Original processing methods: Quality scores were absent from the junction-only immunoSEQ sequences, so filtering differed. Only in-frame clones appear in the TCRdb table, and some are missing; sequencing was by immunoSEQ multiplex PCR. D and trimming come from the DNA, and the V and J calls and clone size come from that table. This repertoire shows some 2,500,000 clones, approximately 94% found once; its top ten account for about 0.38%. As regards this clone: Its cognate antigen is unknown.

The TCR comes from a man aged 18 to 30 in good health. Some clones in this sample may be carry-over from other donors' samples. The sequenced sample consisted of naive CD4+ T cells from PBMCs. Subset reported: CD45RA+ positively selected.

The CDR3 region is CASSLGLPVQETQYF. The CDR3 DNA reads TGTGCCAGCAGCTTAGGTCTCCCGGTCCAAGAGACCCAGTACTTC. The chain has TRBV11-2 and TRBJ2-5; D gene ambiguous. The CDR3 loop spans 15 amino acids. Looked up from germline, CDR1 is SGHAT and CDR2 is FQNNGV. Trimming stripped 1 base from V and 1 base from J, with 10 bases between.